The 32 T cell receptor beta chains below were found in one sample sequenced in a study of graft-versus-host responses after intestinal transplantation. Their target antigens are unknown. TCRdb's table, derived via immunoSEQ multiplex PCR, lists solely in-frame clones and lacks some. The sample contains approximately 130,000 clones, approximately 92% of which appear only once. Material: unstimulated CD4+ T cells sorted from spleen or lymph node cells, obtained before intestinal transplant. The receptors come from a human donor who received an intestinal transplant.

The chain is built from TRBV30 and TRBJ2-5, with 7 bases matching TRBD2. This CDR3 comprises 13 residues. Germline-derived CDR1 and CDR2 are GTSNPN and SVGIG (reference sequence). The V segment lost 1 base and the J segment 6 bases; nucleotides outside the gene matches: 5. CDR3 sequence reads: CAWSAGGLQTQYF. The CDR3 nucleotides read TGTGCCTGGAGTGCGGGGGGTCTGCAGACCCAGTACTTC. Variable domain in full (rest from reference TRBV30 and TRBJ2-5): SQTIHQWPATLVQPVGSPLSLECTVEGTSNPNLYWYRQAAGRGLQLLFYSVGIGQISSEVPQNLSASRPQDRQFILSSKKLLLSDSGFYLCAWSAGGLQTQYFGPGTRLLVL.

The V and J genes are TRBV18 and TRBJ2-5, with 7 bases that match TRBD2. Germline CDR1 is KGHSH and CDR2 is LQKENI. V lost 6 bases to trimming and J lost 4 bases; unmatched junction nucleotides: 5. CDR3 size: 13 residues. The CDR3, as DNA: TGTGCCAGCTCCCCGGGGGAGGGAGAGACCCAGTACTTC. Translating it yields CASSPGEGETQYF.

The gene calls are TRBV10-1 and TRBJ2-1; D uncertain. The V gene lost 5 bases and the J gene lost 2 bases, with 4 bases spanning the gap. CDR1 and CDR2 (germline): WNHNN, SYGVQD (reference sequence). The CDR3 is 12 residues long. The CDR3 sequence is CASSRTYNEQFF. CDR3 nucleotide sequence: TGCGCCAGCAGTCGGACCTACAATGAGCAGTTCTTC.

The chain employs TRBV7-8 and TRBJ1-2; TRBD1 might be the D (6 bases). V lost 1 base, J lost 7 bases, and 13 bases lay in between. CDR3 length: 14 residues. CDR1 and CDR2 from the germline V gene are SGHVS and FQNEAQ. The CDR3 region has the DNA TGTGCCAGCAGCTTAGATGGGGGGGCCACTGGCTACACCTTC. Translating it yields CASSLDGGATGYTF.

CDR3 nucleotide sequence: TGTGCCAGCAGTTTAAAAGCGGGGGGGGTCTTAAGCTCCTACAATGAGCAGTTCTTC. It is translated as CASSLKAGGVLSSYNEQFF. The gene calls are TRBV27 and TRBJ2-1, with 10 nucleotides matching TRBD2. J was trimmed by 0 bases and V by 2 bases; bases with no gene match: 10. The CDR3 totals 19 residues. Germline V gives CDR1 MNHEY, CDR2 SMNVEV (reference sequence).

This clone occurred once. This chain joins TRBV19 and TRBJ2-7; D may match TRBD1 or TRBD2 (5 bases each). The CDR3 extends over 15 amino acids. Looked up from germline, CDR1 is LNHDA and CDR2 is SQIVND (reference sequence). Between the trimmed V and J ends, which lost 6 bases and 2 bases, there was a span of 17 bases. CDR3 coding DNA: TGTGCCAGTAGGAAATCCGGGACGGGTGCCTACGAGCAGTACTTC. It yields the protein CASRKSGTGAYEQYF.

The chain has TRBV5-4 and TRBJ2-7; D is perhaps TRBD2 (5 bases). Trimming took off 2 bases at V and 7 bases at J, with 13 bases between the two ends. The CDR3 runs 13 residues. The germline CDR1 and CDR2 sequences are SGHNT and YYREEE (reference sequence). The CDR3 is CASSLTGVGEQYF. CDR3 nucleotides: TGTGCCAGCAGCTTAACCGGGGTCGGTGAGCAGTACTTC.

J is TRBJ1-1 and V is TRBV6-5, with TRBD1 matching over 8 bases. Per germline, CDR1 MNHEY and CDR2 SVGAGI. V gave up 6 bases and J gave up 4 bases; unmatched junction bases: 10. CDR3 size: 15 residues. For the CDR3, the DNA is TGTGCCAGCAGCCCTACTGGACAGGGTGTCACTGAAGCTTTCTTT. Translation: CASSPTGQGVTEAFF.

This rearrangement joins TRBV5-1 to TRBJ2-5, with TRBD2 matching 11 bases. V lost 1 base and J lost 2; bases outside the gene matches: 4. This CDR3 contains 16 residues. Germline V gene sequence: CDR1 SGHRS, CDR2 YFSETQ. CDR3 loop: CASSLLLAGEQETQYF. DNA for the CDR3: TGCGCCAGCAGCTTGTTACTAGCGGGGGAGCAAGAGACCCAGTACTTC.

V is TRBV5-1 and J is TRBJ1-1, with TRBD1 matching over 9 bases. The CDR3 length is 16 residues. V dropped 2 bases and J dropped 0; count of bases not matched to a gene: 5. The germline V gene encodes CDR1 SGHRS and CDR2 YFSETQ. The CDR3 DNA reads as TGCGCCAGCAGCTTAAGGACAGGGGTTTTGAACACTGAAGCTTTCTTT. Translated, it gives CASSLRTGVLNTEAFF.

This sequence joins TRBV6-1 and TRBJ2-5; D is perhaps TRBD2 (7 bases). The CDR3 totals 14 residues. CDR1 MNHNS and CDR2 SASEGT come from the germline V gene. Trimming pared 6 bases from V and 5 bases from J, leaving 16 bases between. CDR3 coding DNA: TGTGCCAGCAGCGCCTCTAGGGGGGGGGAGACCCAGTACTTC. Its translation: CASSASRGGETQYF.

The chain links TRBV6-5 to TRBJ2-5; no clear D gene. V was cut by 0 bases and J by 5 bases, with 4 bases left in between. CDR1 and CDR2 (germline): MNHEY, SVGAGI. CDR3 size: 12 residues. The CDR3 DNA is TGTGCCAGCAGTTACTCGAGGGAGACCCAGTACTTC. This encodes CASSYSRETQYF.

The chain has TRBV18 and TRBJ1-2; TRBD1 matches at 7 bases. Germline CDR1 KGHSH, CDR2 LQKENI. The CDR3 length is 14 residues. The V gene end was trimmed by 2 bases and the J gene end by 6 bases; junction bases not matched to a gene: 6. The CDR3, as DNA: TGTGCCAGCTCACCATGGAGGACAGGAGATGGCTACACCTTC. Translated, it gives CASSPWRTGDGYTF.

This clone was counted between two and nine times. This chain connects TRBV7-9 to TRBJ2-3; no clear D gene. The ends were cut back, 3 bases at V and 2 bases at J, with 0 bases in the middle. CDR1 is SEHNR and CDR2 is FQNEAQ in the germline V gene (reference sequence). This CDR3 spans 11 amino acids. The CDR3 here is CASSFTDTQYF. For the CDR3, the DNA is TGTGCCAGCAGCTTCACAGATACGCAGTATTTT.

The chain has TRBV16 and TRBJ1-6, with D possibly matching TRBD1 (6 bases). Trimming removed 4 bases from V and 2 bases from J, with 12 bases in between. The CDR3 is 16 amino acids. Germline CDR1 KGHSY, CDR2 FQNENV. The CDR3 spells CASSPRGLPYNSPLHF. The CDR3 DNA reads TGTGCCAGCAGCCCTCGGGGGCTCCCCTATAATTCACCCCTCCACTTT.

The chain uses TRBV7-9 and TRBJ1-1, with a possible D match to TRBD1 (5 bases). The CDR3 loop spans 14 amino acids. V lost 5 bases and J 5 bases, leaving 15 bases between the germline ends. CDR1 and CDR2 from the germline V gene are SEHNR and FQNEAQ (reference sequence). CDR3 region: CASSPHRRGTEAFF. In DNA form, the CDR3 reads TGTGCCAGCAGCCCCCATCGTCGGGGGACTGAAGCTTTCTTT.

This chain joins TRBV9 and TRBJ2-3; 11 nucleotides line up with TRBD2. J lost 2 bases, V lost 5 bases, and 13 bases had no gene match. From germline, CDR1 is SGDLS and CDR2 YYNGEE. This CDR3 spans 18 amino acids. CDR3 DNA sequence: TGTGCCAGCAGTGGGACTAGCGGAGATTACCACTTCACAGATACGCAGTATTTT. Amino acids: CASSGTSGDYHFTDTQYF.

V is TRBV4-2 and J is TRBJ2-7; 11 nucleotides align to TRBD1. Losses at the gene ends were 1 base for V and 5 bases for J; bases not matched to a gene: 1. The germline gives CDR1 LGHNA, CDR2 YNFKEQ. The CDR3 runs to 14 residues. As DNA, the CDR3 is TGTGCCAGCAGCCAAGGGGACAGGGGGAACGAGCAGTACTTC. It specifies CASSQGDRGNEQYF.

The V gene is TRBV9, the J gene TRBJ1-4; D not certain. The V gene's germline CDR1 is SGDLS and CDR2 YYNGEE. The CDR3 covers 12 residues. With 3 bases removed from V and 5 bases from J, the gap between germline ends came to 5 bases. CDR3 nucleotide sequence: TGTGCCAGCAGCGCCGACAATGAAAAACTGTTTTTT. Its translation is CASSADNEKLFF. Based on the CDR3 plus reference TRBV9 and TRBJ1-4, the full variable domain is DSGVTQTPKHLITATGQRVTLRCSPRSGDLSVYWYQQSLDQGLQFLIQYYNGEERAKGNILERFSAQQFPDLHSELNLSSLELGDSALYFCASSADNEKLFFGSGTQLSVL.

CDR3 residues: CASSSTSRLQETQYF. In DNA, the CDR3 is TGTGCCAGCAGCTCCACTTCCCGCCTTCAAGAGACCCAGTACTTC. The chain joins TRBV11-3 to TRBJ2-5; no reliable D call. The germline CDR1 and CDR2 sequences are SGHNT and YENEEA. Deletions cut 4 bases from V and 2 bases from J, with 14 bases between. The CDR3 runs to 15 residues.

V gene TRBV25-1 combines with J gene TRBJ2-7; possibly TRBD2 for D (5 bases). The V end lost 2 bases, the J end lost 6 bases, and 17 bases lay between the germline ends. The V gene's germline CDR1 is MGHDK and CDR2 SYGVNS. This CDR3 has 15 amino acids. CDR3 nucleotide sequence: TGTGCCAGCAGTGAAGGGCTAGCTAGAATCGGCGAGCAGTACTTC. This codes for CASSEGLARIGEQYF.

This clone was observed a single time. The gene calls are TRBV19 and TRBJ2-3, with D possibly matching TRBD2 (6 bases). The CDR3 loop spans 15 amino acids. The V gene lost 10 bases and the J gene lost 4 bases, with 21 bases spanning the gap. CDR1 and CDR2 (germline): LNHDA, SQIVND (reference sequence). As DNA, the CDR3 is TGTGCCACCAAGGGAGGAGACGGGCCGGCAGATACGCAGTATTTT. Translating it yields CATKGGDGPADTQYF.

The chain employs TRBV27 and TRBJ2-1; D may be TRBD2 (7 bases). The CDR3 consists of 14 residues. V lost 6 bases to trimming and J lost 0 bases, with 9 bases between them. Germline-derived CDR1 and CDR2 are MNHEY and SMNVEV (reference sequence). CDR3 amino acids: CASRRGASYNEQFF. The CDR3 bases are TGTGCCAGCAGACGGGGGGCCTCCTACAATGAGCAGTTCTTC.

The chain links TRBV4-1 to TRBJ1-5; the D is unclear. The CDR3 spans 14 residues. The germline CDR1 and CDR2 sequences are MGHRA and YSYEKL. Trimming removed 3 bases at V and 3 bases at J, with 9 bases between. CDR3 amino acids: CASSHVGSNQPQHF. The CDR3 DNA reads as TGCGCCAGCAGCCATGTCGGATCCAATCAGCCCCAGCATTTT.

The rearrangement links TRBV7-9 to TRBJ1-2; D might be TRBD1 (5 bases). V lost 4 bases and J lost 6, with 18 bases in between. Per germline, CDR1 SEHNR and CDR2 FQNEAQ (reference sequence). The CDR3 has 15 amino acids. DNA for the CDR3: TGTGCCAGCAGCTCCATCGCCGACAGTTGGAATGGCTACACCTTC. Amino acids: CASSSIADSWNGYTF.

This clone was observed a few times. This chain joins TRBV6-5 and TRBJ1-4, with 7 bases aligning to TRBD1. The CDR3 length is 13 residues. Germline-derived CDR1 and CDR2 are MNHEY and SVGAGI. V was clipped by 6 bases and J by 8 bases; unmatched bases: 6. CDR3 bases: TGTGCCAGCAGAGGGGCAGGGGGGGAAAAACTGTTTTTT. This encodes CASRGAGGEKLFF.

The chain joins TRBV6-1 to TRBJ1-2; TRBD1 agrees at 8 bases. Losses at the gene ends were 6 bases for V and 7 bases for J; bases not matched to a gene: 13. CDR1 MNHNS and CDR2 SASEGT come from the germline V gene. There are 15 residues in the CDR3. CDR3 in amino acids: CASSGTGQTWLGYTF. The CDR3 bases are TGTGCCAGCAGCGGGACAGGCCAAACATGGCTTGGCTACACCTTC.

Written as DNA, the CDR3 is TGTGCCCTCACCAAAGGCGCAAGGAATTCACCCCTCCACTTT. As protein: CALTKGARNSPLHF. The rearrangement joins TRBV7-9 to TRBJ1-6; D unclear. Germline lookup yields CDR1 SEHNR and CDR2 FQNEAQ (reference sequence). Trimming took 11 bases from V and 7 from J, leaving 18 bases between them. The length of the CDR3 is 14 residues.

The chain recombines TRBV6-5 with TRBJ1-2, with 8 bases matching TRBD1. The V gene's germline CDR1 is MNHEY and CDR2 SVGAGI. The junction had 8 bases not matched to a gene; V was cut back by 0 bases and J by 5 bases. This CDR3 region has 16 residues. CDR3: CASSYSRGQAWYGYTF. CDR3 coding DNA: TGTGCCAGCAGTTACTCGCGGGGACAGGCCTGGTATGGCTACACCTTC.

The CDR3: CASSPNEKLFF. Here the CDR3 DNA reads TGTGCCAGCTCACCTAATGAAAAACTGTTTTTT. The chain combines TRBV18 with TRBJ1-4; D is undetermined. The length of the CDR3 is 11 residues. V was shortened by 3 bases and J by 4 bases, with 0 bases between the two germline ends. Germline V lookup: CDR1 KGHSH, CDR2 LQKENI.

The chain is built from TRBV7-9 and TRBJ1-1, with D possibly matching TRBD1 (6 bases). CDR1 and CDR2 (germline): SEHNR, FQNEAQ (reference sequence). This CDR3 comprises 14 residues. Trimming removed 2 bases from V and 4 bases from J, with 11 bases in between. CDR3 residues: CASSLSTGSTEAFF. DNA for the CDR3: TGTGCCAGCAGCTTATCGACAGGTAGCACTGAAGCTTTCTTT.

This chain links TRBV21-1 with TRBJ2-7; the table's D call TRBD1 went unverified against the DNA. TRBV21-1 is a listed pseudogene. CDR3 length: 13 residues. CDR3 protein: CATMTETSYEQYF. DNA of the CDR3: TGTGCCACGATGACAGAGACCTCCTACGAGCAGTACTTC.